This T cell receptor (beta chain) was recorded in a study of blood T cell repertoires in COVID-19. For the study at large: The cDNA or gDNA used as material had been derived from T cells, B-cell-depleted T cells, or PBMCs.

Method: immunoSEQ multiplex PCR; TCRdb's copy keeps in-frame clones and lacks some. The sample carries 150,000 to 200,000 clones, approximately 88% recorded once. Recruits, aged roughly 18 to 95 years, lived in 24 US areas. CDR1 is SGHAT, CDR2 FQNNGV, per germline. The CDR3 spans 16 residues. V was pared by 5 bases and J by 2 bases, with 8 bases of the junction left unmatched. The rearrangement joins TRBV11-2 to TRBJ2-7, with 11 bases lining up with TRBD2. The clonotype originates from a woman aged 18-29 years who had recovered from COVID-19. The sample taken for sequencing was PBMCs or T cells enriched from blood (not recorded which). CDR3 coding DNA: TGTGCCAGCAGCCAAACCGGGACTAGCGGAACCTACGAGCAGTACTTC. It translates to CASSQTGTSGTYEQYF.